This T cell receptor (beta chain) was identified in a study of T cells in Graves' hyperthyroidism and ophthalmopathy. This CDR3 spans 15 amino acids. After removal of 5 bases from V and 5 bases from J, the junction contained 8 bases not matched to a gene. Germline loops: CDR1 SGHRS, CDR2 YFSETQ. Template material for amplifying TCR beta CDR3 regions consisted of RNA transcripts. In the first-round RT-PCR of the TCR CDR3, the HTBI primer set was used. TCRdb independently ran MiXCR on the multiplex PCR reads; one entry per CDR3 protein. The sample has around 300,000 distinct CDR3 sequences; about 20% are singletons.

This sequence joins TRBV5-1 and TRBJ2-7, with 12 positions matching TRBD2. The sequence derives from a man under 40 with Graves' ophthalmopathy. Sample: blood. The CDR3 DNA reads as TGCGCCAGCAGTTATACTAGCGGGAGGATCAACGAGCAGTACTTC. It translates to CASSYTSGRINEQYF.